This TCR beta chain was captured in a study of T cell responses to AZD1222 COVID-19 vaccine. At the level of the study: Second-dose intervals of approximately 4 or approximately 12 weeks were pooled. General study points: Only after the peak T cell response were repertoires sampled. Reportedly, nearly half the spike-specific TCRs target unmutated variant regions.

CDR1 and CDR2 from the germline V gene are PRHDT and FYEKMQ (reference sequence). Trimming removed 1 base at V and 2 bases at J, with 0 bases between. The CDR3 consists of 13 residues. TCRdb's table, derived via immunoSEQ multiplex PCR, lists solely in-frame clones and lacks some. The sample has roughly 60,000 clones, approximately 80% seen once; the top ten hold about 20%. On this clone itself: As yet, its antigen is unknown.

This sample comprised peripheral blood, obtained on day 0 of AZD1222 vaccination. The gene calls are TRBV13 and TRBJ2-6; D uncertain. The receptor was derived from an adult in good health. The CDR3 here is CASSLAGANVLTF. The CDR3 DNA reads as TGTGCCAGCAGCTTAGCTGGGGCCAACGTCCTGACTTTC.